This TCR beta chain derives from a study of T cell responses to AZD1222 COVID-19 vaccine. Broader study findings: Vaccine-associated CD4 TCRs spanned spike, dominant at 160-218 and 743-854. White British donors predominated, females outnumbered males, and clonal diversity was possibly underestimated.

Produced via immunoSEQ multiplex PCR; TCRdb's table is partial and in-frame only. The sample has fewer than 130,000 clones, approximately 90% seen once. Worth noting for this clone: Its target is unknown.

The sequencing used peripheral blood, collected 28 days after the second AZD1222 dose. The receptor was isolated from an adult who received the AZD1222 COVID-19 vaccine.

This CDR3 is CASSPPGQGATEAFF. CDR3 coding DNA: TGTGCCAGCTCACCGCCGGGACAGGGGGCCACTGAAGCTTTCTTT. This chain joins TRBV18 and TRBJ1-1; 12 bases fit TRBD1. J lost 4 bases, V lost 3 bases, and 3 bases had no gene match. Germline V lookup: CDR1 KGHSH, CDR2 LQKENI. The CDR3 covers 15 residues.